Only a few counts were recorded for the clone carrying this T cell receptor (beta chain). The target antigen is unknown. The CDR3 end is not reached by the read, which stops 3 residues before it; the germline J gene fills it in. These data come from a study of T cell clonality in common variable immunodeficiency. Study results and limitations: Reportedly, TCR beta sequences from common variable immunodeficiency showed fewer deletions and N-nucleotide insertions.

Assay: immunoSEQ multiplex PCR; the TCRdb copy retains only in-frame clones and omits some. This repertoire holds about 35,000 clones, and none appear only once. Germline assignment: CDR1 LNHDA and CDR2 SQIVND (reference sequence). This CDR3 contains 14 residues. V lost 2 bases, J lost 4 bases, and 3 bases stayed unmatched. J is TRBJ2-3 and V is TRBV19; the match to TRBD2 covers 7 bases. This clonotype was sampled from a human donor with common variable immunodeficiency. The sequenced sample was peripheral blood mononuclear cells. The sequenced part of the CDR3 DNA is TGTGCCAGTAGTATAACGGGGGGATCAGATACG. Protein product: CASSITGGSDT. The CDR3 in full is CASSITGGSDTQYF.